This T cell receptor beta chain was retrieved from a study of beta chain features in type 1 diabetes. Across the study: Healthy donors and patients had similar age, gender and cell yields.

Comment on this clone: Its antigen remains unidentified.

Expressed TCRB transcripts were sequenced after all isolated RNA was converted to cDNA. About 3.7 million reads per sample were averaged for naive, central memory and regulatory samples. The repertoire was sequenced with immunoSEQ multiplex PCR; TCRdb's copy has only in-frame clones and lacks some. The sample holds about 140,000 clones, approximately 9.8% seen once. Study results and caveats: Fewer junction insertions and more nucleotide deletions appeared in type 1 diabetes patients. For patients, the naive, central memory and Treg TCRB repertoires appeared more alike than for healthy donors.

This CDR3 contains 18 residues. The germline gives CDR1 LGHNA, CDR2 YNFKEQ. This clonotype was sampled from a woman aged 35 to 49 in good health. The specimen sequenced was central memory CD4+ T cells from blood. This chain links TRBV4-2 with TRBJ2-5, with TRBD2 as a possible D gene (6 bases). The J call could be wrong; TRBJ2-7 is a better fit for the DNA end. Here the CDR3 reads CASSQSERVDFHSYEQYF. CDR3 DNA sequence: TGTGCCAGCAGCCAATCCGAGCGGGTCGACTTTCACTCCTACGAGCAGTACTTC.